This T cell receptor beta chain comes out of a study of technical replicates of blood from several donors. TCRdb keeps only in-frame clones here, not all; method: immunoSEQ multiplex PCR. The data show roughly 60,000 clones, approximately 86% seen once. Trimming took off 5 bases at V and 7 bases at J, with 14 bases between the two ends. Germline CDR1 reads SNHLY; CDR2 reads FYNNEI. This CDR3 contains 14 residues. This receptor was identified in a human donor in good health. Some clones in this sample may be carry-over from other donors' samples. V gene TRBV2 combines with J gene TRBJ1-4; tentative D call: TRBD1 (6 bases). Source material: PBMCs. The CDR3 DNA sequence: TGTGCCAGCAGTTCAGGGGCTGAGGGTGAAAAACTGTTTTTT. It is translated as CASSSGAEGEKLFF.